This TCR beta chain is drawn from a study of STAT5B mutations in CD4+ large granular lymphocyte leukemia. Broader study findings: Top patient clones used TRBV06 genes more often: 8/27 versus 2/35 in controls. Patient CD4-sorted repertoires looked more clonal than healthy CD4+ repertoires, even without putative leukemic clones. No patients shared main leukemic clonotypes, though around 24% appeared at low frequency elsewhere.

This clone was picked up a small number of times. Its matching antigen is unknown. This table comes from immunoSEQ multiplex PCR, and its TCRdb copy is limited to in-frame clones, with some not included. Seen here are some 33,000 clones, approximately 74% observed once, and the top ten hold roughly 0.31%. V lost 2 bases to trimming and J lost 5 bases; unmatched junction nucleotides: 1. There are 14 residues in the CDR3. Germline values: CDR1 SGHRS, CDR2 YFSETQ. The chain is built from TRBV5-1 and TRBJ2-5, with 12 nucleotides matching TRBD1. The clonotype originates from a human donor in good health. Material for sequencing was CD4+ T cells from blood buffy coats. The CDR3, as DNA: TGCGCCAGCAGCTTAGGGACAGGGGGCGAGACCCAGTACTTC. Translating it yields CASSLGTGGETQYF.